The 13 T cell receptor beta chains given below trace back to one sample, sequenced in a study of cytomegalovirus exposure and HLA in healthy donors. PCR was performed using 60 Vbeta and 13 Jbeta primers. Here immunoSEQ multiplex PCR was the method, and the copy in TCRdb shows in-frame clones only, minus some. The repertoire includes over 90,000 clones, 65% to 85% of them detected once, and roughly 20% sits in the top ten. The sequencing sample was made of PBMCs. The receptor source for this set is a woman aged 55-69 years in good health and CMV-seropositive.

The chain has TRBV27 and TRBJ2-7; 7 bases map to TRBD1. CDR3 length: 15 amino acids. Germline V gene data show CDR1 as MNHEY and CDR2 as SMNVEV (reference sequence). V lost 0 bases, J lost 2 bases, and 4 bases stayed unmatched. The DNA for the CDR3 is TGTGCCAGCAGTTTATCGACAGGGTCGGCCTACGAGCAGTACTTC. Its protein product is CASSLSTGSAYEQYF.

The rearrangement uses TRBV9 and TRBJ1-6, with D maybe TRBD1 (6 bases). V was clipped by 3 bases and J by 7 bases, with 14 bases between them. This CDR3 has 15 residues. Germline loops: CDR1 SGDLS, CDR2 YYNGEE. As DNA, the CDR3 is TGTGCCAGCAGCGGGAACAGGGTAGGGAATTCACCCCTCCACTTT. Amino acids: CASSGNRVGNSPLHF.

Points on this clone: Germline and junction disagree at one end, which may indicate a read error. The CDR3 spells CASSYAGTDETQYF. The CDR3 coding sequence is TGTGCTAGCAGCTACGCCGGGACAGATGAGACCCAGTACTTC. The chain recombines TRBV7-7 with TRBJ2-5, with 7 bases that match TRBD1. Germline V lookup: CDR1 SSHAT, CDR2 FNYEAQ (reference sequence). The CDR3 spans 14 residues.

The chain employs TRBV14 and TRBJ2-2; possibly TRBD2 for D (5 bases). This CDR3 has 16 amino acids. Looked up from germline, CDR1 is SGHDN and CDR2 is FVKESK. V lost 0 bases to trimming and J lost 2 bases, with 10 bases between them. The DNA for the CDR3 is TGTGCCAGCAGCCAAGAGTATTGGACTAACACCGGGGAGCTGTTTTTT. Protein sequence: CASSQEYWTNTGELFF.

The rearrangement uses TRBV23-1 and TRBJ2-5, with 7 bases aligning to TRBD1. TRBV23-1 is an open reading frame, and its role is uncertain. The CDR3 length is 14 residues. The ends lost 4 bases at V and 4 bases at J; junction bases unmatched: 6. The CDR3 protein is CASSRGQLPETQYF. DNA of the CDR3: TGCGCCAGCAGTCGGGGACAGCTACCAGAGACCCAGTACTTC.

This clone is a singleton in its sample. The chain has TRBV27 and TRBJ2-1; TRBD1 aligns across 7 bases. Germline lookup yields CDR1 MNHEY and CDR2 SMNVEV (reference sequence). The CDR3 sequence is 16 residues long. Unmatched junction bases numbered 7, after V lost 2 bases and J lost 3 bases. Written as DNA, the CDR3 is TGTGCCAGCAGTTTAAGGGGGACAGCCCACTACAATGAGCAGTTCTTC. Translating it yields CASSLRGTAHYNEQFF.

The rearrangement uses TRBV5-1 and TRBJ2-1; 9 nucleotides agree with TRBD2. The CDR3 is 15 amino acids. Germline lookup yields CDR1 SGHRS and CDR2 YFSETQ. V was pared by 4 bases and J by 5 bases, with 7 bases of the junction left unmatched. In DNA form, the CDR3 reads TGCGCCAGCAGCCAGGGACTAGCAGATAACAATGAGCAGTTCTTC. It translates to CASSQGLADNNEQFF.

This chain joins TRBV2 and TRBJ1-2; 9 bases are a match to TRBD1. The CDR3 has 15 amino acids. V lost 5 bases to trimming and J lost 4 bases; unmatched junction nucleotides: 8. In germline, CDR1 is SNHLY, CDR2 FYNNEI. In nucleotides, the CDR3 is TGTGCCAGCAGTACGACCACGGGACAGGGCTATGGCTACACCTTC. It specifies CASSTTTGQGYGYTF.

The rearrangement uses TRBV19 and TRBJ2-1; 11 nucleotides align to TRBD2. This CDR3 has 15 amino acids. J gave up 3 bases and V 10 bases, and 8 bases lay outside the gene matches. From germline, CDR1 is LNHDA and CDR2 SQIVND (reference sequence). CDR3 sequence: CATLGLAGGYNEQFF. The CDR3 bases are TGTGCCACCCTCGGTCTAGCGGGAGGCTACAATGAGCAGTTCTTC.

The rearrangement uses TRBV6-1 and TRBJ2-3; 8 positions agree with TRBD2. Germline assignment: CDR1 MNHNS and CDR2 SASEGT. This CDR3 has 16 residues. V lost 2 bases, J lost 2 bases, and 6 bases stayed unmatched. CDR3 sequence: CASSELTSGYTDTQYF. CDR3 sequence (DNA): TGTGCCAGCAGTGAATTAACTAGCGGATACACAGATACGCAGTATTTT.

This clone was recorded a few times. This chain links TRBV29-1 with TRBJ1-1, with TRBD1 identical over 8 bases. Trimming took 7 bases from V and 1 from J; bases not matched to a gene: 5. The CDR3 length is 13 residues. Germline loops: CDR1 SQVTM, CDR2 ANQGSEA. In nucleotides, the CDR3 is TGCAGCGCTTGGGACAGGACGAACACTGAAGCTTTCTTT. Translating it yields CSAWDRTNTEAFF.

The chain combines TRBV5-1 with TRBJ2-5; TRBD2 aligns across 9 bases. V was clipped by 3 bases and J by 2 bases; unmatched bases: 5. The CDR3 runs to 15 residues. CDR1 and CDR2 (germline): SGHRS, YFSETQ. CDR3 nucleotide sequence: TGCGCCAGCAGCTCCCCCCTAGCGGGGCAAGAGACCCAGTACTTC. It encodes CASSSPLAGQETQYF.

CDR3 in amino acids: CASSPQGRLESDTQYF. CDR3 in DNA: TGTGCCAGCAGCCCCCAGGGAAGGCTAGAGTCAGATACGCAGTATTTT. This chain uses TRBV11-2 with TRBJ2-3, with D possibly being TRBD1 (5 bases). The germline V and J ends were trimmed by 5 bases and 4 bases, with 19 bases remaining between them. Germline values: CDR1 SGHAT, CDR2 FQNNGV. CDR3 length: 16 residues. Combining the CDR3 with reference TRBV11-2 and TRBJ2-3 gives the whole variable domain EAGVAQSPRYKIIEKRQSVAFWCNPISGHATLYWYQQILGQGPKLLIQFQNNGVVDDSQLPKDRFSAERLKGVDSTLKIQPAKLEDSAVYLCASSPQGRLESDTQYFGPGTRLTVL.